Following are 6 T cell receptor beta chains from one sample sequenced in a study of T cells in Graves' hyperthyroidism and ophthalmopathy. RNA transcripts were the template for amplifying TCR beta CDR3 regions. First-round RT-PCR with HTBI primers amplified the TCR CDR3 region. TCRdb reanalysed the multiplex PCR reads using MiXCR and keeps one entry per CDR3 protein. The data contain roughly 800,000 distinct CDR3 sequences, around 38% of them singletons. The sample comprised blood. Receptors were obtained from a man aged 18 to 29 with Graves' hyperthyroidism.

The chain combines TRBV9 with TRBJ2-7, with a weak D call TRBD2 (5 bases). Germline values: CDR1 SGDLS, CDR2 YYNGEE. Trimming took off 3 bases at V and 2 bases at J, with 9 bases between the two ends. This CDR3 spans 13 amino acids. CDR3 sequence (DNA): TGTGCCAGCAGCGCTCCCGGGGCCTACGAGCAGTACTTC. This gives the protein CASSAPGAYEQYF.

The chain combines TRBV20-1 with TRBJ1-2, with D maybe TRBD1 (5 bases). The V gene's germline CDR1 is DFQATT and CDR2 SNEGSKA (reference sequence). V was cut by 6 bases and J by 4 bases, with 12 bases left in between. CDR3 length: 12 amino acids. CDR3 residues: CSAGDGTYGYTF. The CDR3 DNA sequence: TGCAGTGCAGGGGACGGGACCTATGGCTACACCTTC.

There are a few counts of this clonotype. The chain's CDR3 is CASSLDLRQVKQYF. The CDR3, as DNA: TGTGCCAGCAGCTTAGATTTACGGCAAGTTAAGCAGTACTTC. The chain links TRBV11-3 to TRBJ2-7, with unresolved D. Germline V gene lookup returns CDR1 SGHNT and CDR2 YENEEA. The CDR3 runs to 14 residues. V lost 0 bases, J lost 8 bases, and 14 bases lay in between. Full variable domain (remainder filled in from reference TRBV11-3 and TRBJ2-7): EAGVVQSPRYKIIEKKQPVAFWCNPISGHNTLYWYLQNLGQGPELLIRYENEEAVDDSQLPKDRFSAERLKGVDSTLKIQPAELGDSAVYLCASSLDLRQVKQYFGPGTRLTVT.

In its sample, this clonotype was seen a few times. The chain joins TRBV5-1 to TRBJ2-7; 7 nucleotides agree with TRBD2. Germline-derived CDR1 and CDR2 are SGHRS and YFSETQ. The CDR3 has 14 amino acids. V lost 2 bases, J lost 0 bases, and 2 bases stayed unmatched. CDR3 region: CASSFRTSSYEQYF. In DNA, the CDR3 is TGCGCCAGCAGCTTCCGGACTAGCTCCTACGAGCAGTACTTC.

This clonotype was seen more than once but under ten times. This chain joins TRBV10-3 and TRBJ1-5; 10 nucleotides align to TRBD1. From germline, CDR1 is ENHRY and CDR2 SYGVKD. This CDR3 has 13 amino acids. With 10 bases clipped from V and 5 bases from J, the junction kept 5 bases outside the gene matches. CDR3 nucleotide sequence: TGTGCCACCGGGACAGGGGCCGATCAGCCCCAGCATTTT. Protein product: CATGTGADQPQHF.

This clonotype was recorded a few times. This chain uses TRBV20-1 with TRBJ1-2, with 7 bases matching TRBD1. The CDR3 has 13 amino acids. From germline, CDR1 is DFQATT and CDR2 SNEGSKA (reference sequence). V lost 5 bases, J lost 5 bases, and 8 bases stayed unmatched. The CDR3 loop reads CSAPTGASYGYTF. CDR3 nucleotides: TGCAGTGCTCCTACAGGGGCCTCGTATGGCTACACCTTC.